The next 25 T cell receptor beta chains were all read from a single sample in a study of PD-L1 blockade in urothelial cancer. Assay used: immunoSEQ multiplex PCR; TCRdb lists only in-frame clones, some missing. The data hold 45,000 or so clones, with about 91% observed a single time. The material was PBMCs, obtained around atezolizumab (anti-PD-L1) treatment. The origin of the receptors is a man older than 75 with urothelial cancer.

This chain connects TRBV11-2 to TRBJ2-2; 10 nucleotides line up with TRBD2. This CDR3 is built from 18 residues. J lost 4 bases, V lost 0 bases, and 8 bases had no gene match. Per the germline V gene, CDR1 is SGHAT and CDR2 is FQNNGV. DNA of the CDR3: TGTGCCAGCAGCTTAGATTCCAGCGGGAGGGCGAGCACCGGGGAGCTGTTTTTT. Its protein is CASSLDSSGRASTGELFF.

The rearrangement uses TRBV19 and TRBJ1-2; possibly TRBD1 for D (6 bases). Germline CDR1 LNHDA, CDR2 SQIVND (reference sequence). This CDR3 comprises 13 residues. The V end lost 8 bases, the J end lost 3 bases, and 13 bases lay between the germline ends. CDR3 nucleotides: TGTGCCAGTGGGCCGGGGGGCGACTATGGCTACACCTTC. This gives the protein CASGPGGDYGYTF.

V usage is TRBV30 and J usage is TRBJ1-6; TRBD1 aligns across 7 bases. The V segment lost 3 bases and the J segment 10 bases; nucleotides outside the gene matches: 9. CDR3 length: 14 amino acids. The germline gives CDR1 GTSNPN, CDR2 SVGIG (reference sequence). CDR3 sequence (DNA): TGTGCCTGGAGGCGGGCAGGGACAGAATCACCCCTCCACTTT. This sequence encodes CAWRRAGTESPLHF.

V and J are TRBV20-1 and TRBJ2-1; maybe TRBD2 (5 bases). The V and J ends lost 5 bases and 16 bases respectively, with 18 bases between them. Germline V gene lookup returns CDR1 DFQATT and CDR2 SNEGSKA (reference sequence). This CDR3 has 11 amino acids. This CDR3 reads CSAEVTRVPFF. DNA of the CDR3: TGCAGTGCTGAGGTTACTAGGGTCCCATTCTTC.

CDR3 DNA: TGTGCCAGCAGCGTGGAGGGAGACTCTAGCGGGAGGGCCGGAAACATTCAGTACTTC. It encodes CASSVEGDSSGRAGNIQYF. The chain carries TRBV9 and TRBJ2-4; 12 bases agree with TRBD2. The CDR3 runs 19 residues. In germline, CDR1 is SGDLS, CDR2 YYNGEE. Unmatched junction bases numbered 15, after V lost 2 bases and J lost 6 bases.

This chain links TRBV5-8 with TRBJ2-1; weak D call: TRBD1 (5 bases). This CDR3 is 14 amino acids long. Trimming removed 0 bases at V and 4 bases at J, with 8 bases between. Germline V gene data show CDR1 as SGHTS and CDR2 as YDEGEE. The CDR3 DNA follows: TGTGCCAGCAGCTTGGGGTCAGGGTACAATGAGCAGTTCTTC. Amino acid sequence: CASSLGSGYNEQFF.

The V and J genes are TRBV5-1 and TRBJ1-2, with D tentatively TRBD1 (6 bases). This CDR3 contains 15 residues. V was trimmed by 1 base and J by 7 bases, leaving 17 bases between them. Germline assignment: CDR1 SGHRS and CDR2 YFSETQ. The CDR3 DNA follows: TGCGCCAGCAGCTTGAGGTTAGGGGACACGGCTGGCTACACCTTC. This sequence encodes CASSLRLGDTAGYTF.

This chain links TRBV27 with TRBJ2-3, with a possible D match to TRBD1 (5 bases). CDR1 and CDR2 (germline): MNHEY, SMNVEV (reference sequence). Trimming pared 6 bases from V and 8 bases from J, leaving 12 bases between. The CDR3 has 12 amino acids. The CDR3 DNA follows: TGTGCCAGCAGCCCCGAAGGGGTTACGCAGTATTTT. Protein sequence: CASSPEGVTQYF.

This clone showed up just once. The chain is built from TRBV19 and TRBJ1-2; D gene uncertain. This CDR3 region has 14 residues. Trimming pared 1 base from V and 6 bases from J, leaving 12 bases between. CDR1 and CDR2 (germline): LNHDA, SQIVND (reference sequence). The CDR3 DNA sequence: TGTGCCAGTAGTATAGGCGGACTTGGAGATGGCTACACCTTC. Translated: CASSIGGLGDGYTF. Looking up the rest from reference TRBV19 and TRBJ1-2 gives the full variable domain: DGGITQSPKYLFRKEGQNVTLSCEQNLNHDAMYWYRQDPGQGLRLIYYSQIVNDFQKGDIAEGYSVSREKKESFPLTVTSAQKNPTAFYLCASSIGGLGDGYTFGSGTRLTVV.

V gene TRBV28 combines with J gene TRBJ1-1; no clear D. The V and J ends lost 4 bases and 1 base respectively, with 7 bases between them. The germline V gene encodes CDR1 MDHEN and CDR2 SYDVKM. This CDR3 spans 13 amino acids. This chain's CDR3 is CASSSPGNTEAFF. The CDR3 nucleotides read TGTGCCAGCAGTTCACCGGGGAACACTGAAGCTTTCTTT.

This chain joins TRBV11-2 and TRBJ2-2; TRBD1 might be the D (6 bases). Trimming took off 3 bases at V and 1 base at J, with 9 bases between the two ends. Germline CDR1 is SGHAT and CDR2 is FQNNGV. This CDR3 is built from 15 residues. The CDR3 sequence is CASSLEGGNTGELFF. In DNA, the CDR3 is TGTGCCAGCAGCTTGGAAGGGGGGAACACCGGGGAGCTGTTTTTT.

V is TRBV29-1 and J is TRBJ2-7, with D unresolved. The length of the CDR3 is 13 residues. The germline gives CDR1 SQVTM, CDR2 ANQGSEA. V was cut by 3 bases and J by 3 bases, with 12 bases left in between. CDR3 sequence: CSVERGSGYEQYF. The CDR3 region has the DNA TGCAGCGTTGAGCGAGGATCCGGCTACGAGCAGTACTTC.

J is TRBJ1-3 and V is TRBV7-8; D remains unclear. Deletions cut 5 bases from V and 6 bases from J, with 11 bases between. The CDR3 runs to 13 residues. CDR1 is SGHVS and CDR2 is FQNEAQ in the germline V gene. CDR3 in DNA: TGTGCCAGCAGCCGCCCCTACCCAAACACCATATATTTT. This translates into CASSRPYPNTIYF.

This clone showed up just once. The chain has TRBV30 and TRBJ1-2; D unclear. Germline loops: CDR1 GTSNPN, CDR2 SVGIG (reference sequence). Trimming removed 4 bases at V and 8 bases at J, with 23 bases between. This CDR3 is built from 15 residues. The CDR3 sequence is CAWTEVSGLSYGYTF. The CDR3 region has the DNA TGTGCCTGGACCGAGGTGTCAGGACTCTCCTACGGCTACACCTTC. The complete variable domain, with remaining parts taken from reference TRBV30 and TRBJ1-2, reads SQTIHQWPATLVQPVGSPLSLECTVEGTSNPNLYWYRQAAGRGLQLLFYSVGIGQISSEVPQNLSASRPQDRQFILSSKKLLLSDSGFYLCAWTEVSGLSYGYTFGSGTRLTVV.

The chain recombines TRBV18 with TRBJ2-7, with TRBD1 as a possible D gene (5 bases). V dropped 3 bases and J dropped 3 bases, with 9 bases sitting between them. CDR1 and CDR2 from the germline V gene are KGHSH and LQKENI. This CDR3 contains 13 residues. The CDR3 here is CASSPPTVYEQYF. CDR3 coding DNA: TGTGCCAGCTCACCCCCGACAGTCTACGAGCAGTACTTC.

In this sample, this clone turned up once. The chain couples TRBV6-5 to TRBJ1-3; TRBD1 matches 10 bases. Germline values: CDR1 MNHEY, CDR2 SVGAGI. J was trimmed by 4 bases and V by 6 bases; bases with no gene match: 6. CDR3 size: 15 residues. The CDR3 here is CASRPDRGPGNTIYF. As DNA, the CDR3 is TGTGCCAGCAGACCTGACAGGGGGCCCGGAAACACCATATATTTT.

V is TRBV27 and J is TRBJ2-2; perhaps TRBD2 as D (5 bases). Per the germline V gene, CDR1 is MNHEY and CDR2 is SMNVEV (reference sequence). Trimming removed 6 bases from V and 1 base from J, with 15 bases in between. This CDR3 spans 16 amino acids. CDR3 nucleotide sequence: TGTGCCAGCAGCCTAGCCGGGTCCAAGAACACCGGGGAGCTGTTTTTT. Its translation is CASSLAGSKNTGELFF.

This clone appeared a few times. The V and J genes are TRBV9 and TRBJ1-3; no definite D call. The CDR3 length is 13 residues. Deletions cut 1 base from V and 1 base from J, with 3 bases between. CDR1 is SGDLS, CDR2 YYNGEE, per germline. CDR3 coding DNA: TGTGCCAGCAGCGTATCTTCTGGAAACACCATATATTTT. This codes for CASSVSSGNTIYF.

The CDR3 reads CASKTGTSGTYEQYF. The CDR3 coding sequence is TGTGCCAGCAAGACCGGGACTAGCGGGACTTACGAGCAGTACTTC. The chain has TRBV6-5 and TRBJ2-7, with 13 bases matching TRBD2. V dropped 7 bases and J dropped 4; count of bases not matched to a gene: 7. This CDR3 contains 15 residues. The germline CDR1 and CDR2 sequences are MNHEY and SVGAGI.

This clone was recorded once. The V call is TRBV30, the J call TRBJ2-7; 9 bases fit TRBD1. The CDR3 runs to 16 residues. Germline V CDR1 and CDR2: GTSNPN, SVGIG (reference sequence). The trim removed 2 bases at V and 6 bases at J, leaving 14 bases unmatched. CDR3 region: CAWSPTFGTGKSEQYF. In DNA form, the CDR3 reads TGTGCCTGGAGTCCCACTTTCGGGACAGGGAAGAGCGAGCAGTACTTC.

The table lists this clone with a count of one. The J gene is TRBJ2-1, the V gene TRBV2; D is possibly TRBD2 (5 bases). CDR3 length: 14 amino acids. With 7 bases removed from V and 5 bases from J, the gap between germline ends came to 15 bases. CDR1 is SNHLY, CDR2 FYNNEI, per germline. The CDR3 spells CASIEGVINNEQFF. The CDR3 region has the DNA TGTGCCAGCATTGAGGGCGTGATTAACAATGAGCAGTTCTTC.

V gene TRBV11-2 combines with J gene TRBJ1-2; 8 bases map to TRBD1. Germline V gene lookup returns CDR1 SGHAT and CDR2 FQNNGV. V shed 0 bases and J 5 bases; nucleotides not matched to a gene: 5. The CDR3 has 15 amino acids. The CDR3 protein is CASSLEWGQVYGYTF. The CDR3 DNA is TGTGCCAGCAGCTTAGAGTGGGGACAGGTTTATGGCTACACCTTC.

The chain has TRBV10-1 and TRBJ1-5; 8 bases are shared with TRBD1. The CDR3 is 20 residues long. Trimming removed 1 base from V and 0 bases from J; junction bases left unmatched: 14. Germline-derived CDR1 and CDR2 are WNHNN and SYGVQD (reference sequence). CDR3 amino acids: CASSELDKNRGTHSNQPQHF. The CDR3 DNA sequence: TGCGCCAGCAGTGAGTTAGACAAGAACAGGGGGACACATAGCAATCAGCCCCAGCATTTT.

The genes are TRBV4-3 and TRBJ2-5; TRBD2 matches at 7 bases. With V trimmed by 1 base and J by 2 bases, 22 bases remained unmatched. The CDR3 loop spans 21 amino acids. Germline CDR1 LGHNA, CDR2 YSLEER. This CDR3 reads CASSQGPSTSSKLGAQETQYF. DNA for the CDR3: TGCGCCAGCAGCCAAGGGCCCTCGACTAGCTCCAAACTTGGGGCTCAAGAGACCCAGTACTTC.

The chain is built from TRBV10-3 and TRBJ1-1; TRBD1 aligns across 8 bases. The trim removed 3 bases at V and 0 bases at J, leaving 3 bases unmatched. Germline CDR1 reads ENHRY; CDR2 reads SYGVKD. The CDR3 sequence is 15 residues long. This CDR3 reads CAISDQDRVNTEAFF. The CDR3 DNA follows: TGTGCCATCAGTGACCAGGACAGGGTGAACACTGAAGCTTTCTTT.